Each of the 12 T cell receptor beta chains below was sequenced from the same sample in a study of OX40 agonist ivuxolimab in advanced cancers. Libraries were built with the immunoSEQ multiplex PCR assay. Sourced from immuneACCESS, this table was stored by TCRdb with only in-frame sequences that have V and J called. A share of the clones is absent; for the studies checked, an unresolved V gene accounts for under half, and the remainder has no known explanation. The sample table contains 13,000 to 15,000 clones; only one count was recorded for around four fifths of them. Jointly, the top ten make up 36% of the sample. The sample consisted of CD4+ or CD8+ T cells sorted from blood, taken in a trial of the OX40 agonist ivuxolimab. The source of these receptors is an adult with an advanced solid tumor such as melanoma, head and neck, liver or kidney cancer.

In DNA, the CDR3 is TGTGCCAGCAGCTTAGCGAGACAGGGAGTCGTTCAGCCCCAGCATTTT. Residues: CASSLARQGVVQPQHF. The V and J genes are TRBV7-9 and TRBJ1-5; 7 nucleotides agree with TRBD1. The ends lost 0 bases at V and 6 bases at J; junction bases unmatched: 8. The CDR3 totals 16 residues. CDR1 and CDR2 from the germline V gene are SEHNR and FQNEAQ (reference sequence).

The chain employs TRBV7-6 and TRBJ2-1, with a possible D match to TRBD1 (5 bases). With 2 bases removed from V and 7 bases from J, the gap between germline ends came to 9 bases. The length of the CDR3 is 13 residues. Germline-derived CDR1 and CDR2 are SGHVS and FNYEAQ. DNA of the CDR3: TGTGCCAGCAGCTTAACGACAGCGAATGAGCAGTTCTTC. It specifies CASSLTTANEQFF.

The CDR3 bases are TGTGCCAGCAGCATAACCTTCAGGGAGGCAGATACGCAGTATTTT. As protein: CASSITFREADTQYF. The chain combines TRBV9 with TRBJ2-3, with a tentative D call TRBD2 (6 bases). The germline V gene encodes CDR1 SGDLS and CDR2 YYNGEE. The V end was cut by 4 bases, the J end by 4 bases, with 16 bases between. This CDR3 region has 15 residues.

The rearrangement links TRBV28 to TRBJ2-3; a possible D gene is TRBD1 (5 bases). CDR3 length equals 18 residues. CDR1 MDHEN and CDR2 SYDVKM come from the germline V gene. V was trimmed by 2 bases and J by 0 bases, leaving 18 bases between them. The CDR3 DNA reads TGTGCCAGCAGTTTAGAAGGGGCAGCCGTGGGAAGCACAGATACGCAGTATTTT. Protein product: CASSLEGAAVGSTDTQYF.

This chain links TRBV7-3 with TRBJ2-3; D is uncertain. This CDR3 contains 14 residues. V lost 2 bases, J lost 2 bases, and 8 bases lay in between. Germline V gene data show CDR1 as SGHTA and CDR2 as FQGTGA. The CDR3 loop reads CASSLDPHTDTQYF. The DNA for the CDR3 is TGTGCCAGCAGCTTAGACCCACACACAGATACGCAGTATTTT.

The V and J genes are TRBV10-1 and TRBJ2-1; no reliable D call. The CDR3 is made up of 12 amino acids. Trimming removed 4 bases from V and 6 bases from J, with 7 bases in between. In germline, CDR1 is WNHNN, CDR2 SYGVQD (reference sequence). The CDR3 protein is CASSASGNEQFF. In DNA form, the CDR3 reads TGCGCCAGCAGTGCTTCGGGCAATGAGCAGTTCTTC.

DNA of the CDR3: TGTGCCAGCAGCTTGAACAGTCTCTACGAGCAGTACTTC. The encoded protein is CASSLNSLYEQYF. V is TRBV5-4 and J is TRBJ2-7; D is unclear. V lost 1 base to trimming and J lost 3 bases, with 8 bases between them. The germline CDR1 and CDR2 sequences are SGHNT and YYREEE (reference sequence). The CDR3 sequence is 13 residues long.

This chain joins TRBV15 and TRBJ2-5, with D possibly being TRBD2 (6 bases). Germline loops: CDR1 LNHNV, CDR2 YYDKDF (reference sequence). This CDR3 is built from 14 residues. V lost 5 bases to trimming and J lost 3 bases, with 13 bases between them. The CDR3 nucleotides are TGTGCCACCAGCGGGCTTGGCGGGGAAGAGACCCAGTACTTC. It is translated as CATSGLGGEETQYF.

The rearrangement joins TRBV2 to TRBJ2-7; TRBD2 matches 7 bases. Trimming took 4 bases from V and 6 from J; bases not matched to a gene: 12. The CDR3 totals 15 residues. Germline-derived CDR1 and CDR2 are SNHLY and FYNNEI. The CDR3 protein is CASSAGTLGGVEQYF. The CDR3 nucleotides are TGTGCCAGCAGTGCCGGGACCCTGGGGGGGGTCGAGCAGTACTTC.

The chain is built from TRBV7-2 and TRBJ2-7; 12 bases agree with TRBD1. Losses at the gene ends were 5 bases for V and 6 bases for J; bases not matched to a gene: 5. Per the germline V gene, CDR1 is SGHTA and CDR2 is FQGNSA. The CDR3 length is 14 residues. CDR3 coding DNA: TGTGCCAGCAGCCTCGGGACAGGGGGCAGCGAGCAGTACTTC. This translates into CASSLGTGGSEQYF.

The chain is built from TRBV11-2 and TRBJ1-1; D ambiguous. The CDR3 consists of 11 residues. Germline lookup yields CDR1 SGHAT and CDR2 FQNNGV. Trimming shortened V by 5 bases and J by 3 bases, and 4 bases separated the two germline ends. The CDR3 DNA reads TGTGCCAGCAGCGACTACACTGAAGCTTTCTTT. This translates into CASSDYTEAFF.

The gene calls are TRBV27 and TRBJ2-7; D uncertain. V dropped 2 bases and J dropped 3 bases, with 8 bases sitting between them. The CDR3 extends over 13 amino acids. Germline V CDR1 and CDR2: MNHEY, SMNVEV (reference sequence). CDR3 nucleotide sequence: TGTGCCAGCAGTTTAAGCCCTCTCTACGAGCAGTACTTC. Translated, it gives CASSLSPLYEQYF.